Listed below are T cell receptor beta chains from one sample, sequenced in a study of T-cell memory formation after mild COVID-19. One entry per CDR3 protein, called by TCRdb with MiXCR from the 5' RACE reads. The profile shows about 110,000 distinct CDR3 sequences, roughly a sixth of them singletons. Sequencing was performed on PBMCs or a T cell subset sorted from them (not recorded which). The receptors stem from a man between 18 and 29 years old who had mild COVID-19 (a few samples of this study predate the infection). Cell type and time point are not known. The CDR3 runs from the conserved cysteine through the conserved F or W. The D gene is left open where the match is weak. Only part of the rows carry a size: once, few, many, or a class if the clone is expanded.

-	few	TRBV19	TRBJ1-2	CASTYIWGGSKDGYTF	TGTGCCAGTACTTATATCTGGGGCGGCTCCAAAGATGGCTACACCTTC
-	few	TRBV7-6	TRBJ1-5	CASSPMVDQPQHF	TGTGCCAGCAGCCCCATGGTGGATCAGCCCCAGCATTTT
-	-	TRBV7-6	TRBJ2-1	CASSSPLRERNNEQFF	TGTGCCAGCAGCTCCCCCCTAAGAGAGAGGAACAATGAGCAGTTCTTC
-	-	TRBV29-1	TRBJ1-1	CSVEPGRGDEAFF	TGCAGCGTTGAACCGGGACGGGGGGATGAAGCTTTCTTT
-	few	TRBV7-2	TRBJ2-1	CASSLVRGVYNEQFF	TGTGCCAGCAGCTTAGTCAGGGGGGTCTACAATGAGCAGTTCTTC
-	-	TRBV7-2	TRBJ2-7	CASGRQGSDEQYF	TGTGCCAGCGGTAGGCAGGGCAGCGACGAGCAGTACTTC
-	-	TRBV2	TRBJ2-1	CASIYVRDNEQFF	TGTGCCAGCATCTATGTCAGGGACAATGAGCAGTTCTTC
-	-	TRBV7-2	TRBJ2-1	CASSWGRNEQFF	TGTGCCAGCAGCTGGGGCCGAAATGAGCAGTTCTTC
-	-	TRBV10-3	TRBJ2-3	CAIDAAHGTQYF	TGTGCCATCGACGCAGCCCATGGTACGCAGTATTTT
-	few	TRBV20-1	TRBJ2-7	CSARAYVGGEQYF	TGCAGTGCTAGAGCCTATGTGGGGGGAGAGCAGTACTTC
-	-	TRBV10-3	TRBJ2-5	CAISDGVGETQYF	TGTGCCATCAGTGATGGGGTAGGGGAGACCCAGTACTTC
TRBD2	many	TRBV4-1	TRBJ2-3	CASSQPGRRGAGGSDTQYF	TGCGCCAGCAGCCAACCAGGGAGAAGAGGAGCGGGGGGTTCAGATACGCAGTATTTT
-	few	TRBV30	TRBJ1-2	CAWSVGLYGYTF	TGTGCCTGGAGCGTCGGACTCTATGGCTACACCTTC
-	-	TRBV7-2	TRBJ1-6	CASSFRLGSPLHF	TGTGCCAGCAGCTTTCGCCTGGGTTCACCCCTCCACTTT
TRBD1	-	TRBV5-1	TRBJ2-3	CASSLGTGVTDTQYF	TGCGCCAGCAGCCTAGGGACAGGGGTAACAGATACGCAGTATTTT
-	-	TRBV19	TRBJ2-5	CASSMHRAAGETQYF	TGTGCCAGTAGTATGCACAGGGCAGCCGGAGAGACCCAGTACTTC
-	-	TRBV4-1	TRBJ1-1	CASSLLLGSEEAFF	TGCGCCAGCAGCCTACTACTTGGGTCAGAAGAAGCTTTCTTT
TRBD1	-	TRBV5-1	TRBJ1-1	CASSRGQGVEAFF	TGCGCCAGCAGCAGGGGACAGGGAGTCGAAGCTTTCTTT
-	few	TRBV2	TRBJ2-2	CASRNTGELFF	TGTGCCAGCAGGAACACCGGGGAGCTGTTTTTT
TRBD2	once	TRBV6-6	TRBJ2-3	CASITAGSPDTQYF	TGTGCCAGCATCACAGCGGGGTCCCCAGATACGCAGTATTTT
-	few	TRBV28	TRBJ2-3	CASSLTQDTQYF	TGTGCCAGCAGTTTAACTCAGGATACGCAGTATTTT
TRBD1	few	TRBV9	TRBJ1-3	CASSVEQGGYSGNTIYF	TGTGCCAGCAGCGTAGAACAGGGGGGTTACTCTGGAAACACCATATATTTT
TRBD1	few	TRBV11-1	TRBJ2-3	CASSTGADTQYF	TGTGCCAGCAGCACAGGGGCAGATACGCAGTATTTT
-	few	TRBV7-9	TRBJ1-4	CASSSTGRANEKLFF	TGTGCCAGCAGCTCTACAGGGAGGGCTAATGAAAAACTGTTTTTT
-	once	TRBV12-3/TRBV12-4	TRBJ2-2	CASSPGKGTGELFF	TGTGCCAGCAGCCCGGGCAAAGGGACCGGGGAGCTGTTTTTT
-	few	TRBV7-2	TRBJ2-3	CASTLGRTDTQYF	TGTGCCAGCACCCTTGGCCGCACAGATACGCAGTATTTT
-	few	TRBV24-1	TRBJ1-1	CATSDSGIGNTEAFF	TGTGCCACCAGTGACTCCGGAATCGGGAACACTGAAGCTTTCTTT
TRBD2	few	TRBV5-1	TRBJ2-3	CASSLAGAGGPDTQYF	TGCGCCAGCAGCTTGGCCGGCGCGGGGGGGCCAGATACGCAGTATTTT
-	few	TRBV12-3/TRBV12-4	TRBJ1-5	CASSLAANQPQHF	TGTGCCAGCAGTTTAGCGGCCAATCAGCCCCAGCATTTT
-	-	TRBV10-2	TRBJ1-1	CASSDPGTNIEAFF	TGCGCCAGCAGTGACCCAGGAACAAACATTGAAGCTTTCTTT
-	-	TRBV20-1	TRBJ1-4	CSASPLNEKLFF	TGCAGTGCTAGTCCGCTGAATGAAAAACTGTTTTTT
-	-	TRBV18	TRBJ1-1	CASSPQTNTEAFF	TGTGCCAGCTCACCCCAGACGAACACTGAAGCTTTCTTT
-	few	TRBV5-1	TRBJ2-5	CASSLGPGAQYF	TGCGCCAGCAGCTTGGGACCCGGGGCCCAGTACTTC
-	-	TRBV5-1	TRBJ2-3	CASTGQGGADTQYF	TGCGCCAGCACCGGACAGGGAGGGGCAGATACGCAGTATTTT
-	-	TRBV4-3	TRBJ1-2	CASSQGTDYGYTF	TGCGCCAGCAGCCAAGGGACAGACTATGGCTACACCTTC
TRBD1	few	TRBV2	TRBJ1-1	CASEPSTGGSVEAFF	TGTGCCAGCGAGCCTTCAACAGGGGGCTCTGTTGAAGCTTTCTTT
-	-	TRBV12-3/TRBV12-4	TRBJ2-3	CASSLGAVDTQYF	TGTGCCAGCAGTTTGGGAGCGGTAGATACGCAGTATTTT
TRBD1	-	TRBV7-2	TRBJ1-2	CASSLGDRANYGYTF	TGTGCCAGCAGCTTAGGGGACAGGGCCAACTATGGCTACACCTTC
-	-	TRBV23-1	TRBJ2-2	CATRTPAGELFF	TGCGCCACCCGGACTCCCGCCGGGGAGCTGTTTTTT
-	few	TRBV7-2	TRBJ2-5	CASSTGWGGEETQYF	TGTGCCAGCAGCACCGGGTGGGGGGGCGAAGAGACCCAGTACTTC
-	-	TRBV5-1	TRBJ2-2	CASSYRVTDTGELFF	TGCGCCAGCAGCTACAGGGTTACCGACACCGGGGAGCTGTTTTTT
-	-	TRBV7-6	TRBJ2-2	CASKKGGNTGELFF	TGTGCCAGCAAGAAAGGCGGTAACACCGGGGAGCTGTTTTTT
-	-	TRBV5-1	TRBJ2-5	CASSSTLVAWETQYF	TGCGCCAGCAGCTCTACGTTGGTGGCCTGGGAGACCCAGTACTTC
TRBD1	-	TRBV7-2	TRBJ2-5	CASSFGTVETQYF	TGTGCCAGCAGCTTCGGGACAGTAGAGACCCAGTACTTC
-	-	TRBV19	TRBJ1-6	CASSIRPYNSPLHF	TGTGCCAGTAGTATTCGCCCGTATAATTCACCCCTCCACTTT
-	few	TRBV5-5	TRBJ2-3	CASSFLGGNGDTQYF	TGTGCCAGCAGCTTCCTGGGCGGGAACGGGGATACGCAGTATTTT
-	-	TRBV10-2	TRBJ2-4	CASSQLKGRGGGNIQYF	TGCGCCAGCAGCCAACTAAAAGGCAGGGGAGGTGGAAACATTCAGTACTTC